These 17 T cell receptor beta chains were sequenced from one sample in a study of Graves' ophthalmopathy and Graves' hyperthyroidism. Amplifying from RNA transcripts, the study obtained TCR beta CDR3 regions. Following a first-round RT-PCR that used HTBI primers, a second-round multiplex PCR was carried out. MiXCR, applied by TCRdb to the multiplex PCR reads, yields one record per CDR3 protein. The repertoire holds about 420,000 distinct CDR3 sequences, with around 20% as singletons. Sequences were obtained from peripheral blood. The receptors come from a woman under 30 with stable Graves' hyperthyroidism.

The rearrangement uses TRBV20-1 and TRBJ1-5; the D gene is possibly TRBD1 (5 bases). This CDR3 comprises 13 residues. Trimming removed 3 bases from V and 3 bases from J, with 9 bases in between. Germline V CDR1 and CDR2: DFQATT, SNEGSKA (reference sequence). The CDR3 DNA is TGCAGTGCTAGGACAGAAATCAATCAGCCCCAGCATTTT. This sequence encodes CSARTEINQPQHF.

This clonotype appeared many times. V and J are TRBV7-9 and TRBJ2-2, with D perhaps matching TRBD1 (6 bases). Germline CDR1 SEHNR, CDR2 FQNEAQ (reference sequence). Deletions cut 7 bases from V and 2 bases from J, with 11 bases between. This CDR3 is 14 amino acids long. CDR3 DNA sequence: TGTGCCAGCATCCCGGACAGAAACACCGGGGAGCTGTTTTTT. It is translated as CASIPDRNTGELFF.

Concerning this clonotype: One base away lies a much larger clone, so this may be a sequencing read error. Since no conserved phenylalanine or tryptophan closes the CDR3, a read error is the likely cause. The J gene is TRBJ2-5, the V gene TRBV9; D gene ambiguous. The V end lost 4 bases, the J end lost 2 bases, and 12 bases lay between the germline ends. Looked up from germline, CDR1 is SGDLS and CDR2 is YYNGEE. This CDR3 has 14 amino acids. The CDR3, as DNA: TGTGCCAGCAGCCCCCGGAGTTCACAAGAGACCCAGTACCTC. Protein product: CASSPRSSQETQYL.

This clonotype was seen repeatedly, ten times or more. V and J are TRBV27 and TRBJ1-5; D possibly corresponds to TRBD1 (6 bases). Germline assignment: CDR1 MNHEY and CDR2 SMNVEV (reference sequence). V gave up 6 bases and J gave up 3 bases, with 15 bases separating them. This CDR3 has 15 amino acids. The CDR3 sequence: CASSKTDSYNQPQHF. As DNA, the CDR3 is TGTGCCAGCAGCAAGACGGACAGTTACAATCAGCCCCAGCATTTT.

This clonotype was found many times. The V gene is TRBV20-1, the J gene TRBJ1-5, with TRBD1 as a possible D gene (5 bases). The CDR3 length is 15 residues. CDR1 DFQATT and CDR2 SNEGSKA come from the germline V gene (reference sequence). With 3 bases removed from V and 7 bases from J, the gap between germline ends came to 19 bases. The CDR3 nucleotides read TGCAGTGCTAGTAAGGCGGACGGGACCGGACAGCCCCAGCATTTT. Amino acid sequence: CSASKADGTGQPQHF.

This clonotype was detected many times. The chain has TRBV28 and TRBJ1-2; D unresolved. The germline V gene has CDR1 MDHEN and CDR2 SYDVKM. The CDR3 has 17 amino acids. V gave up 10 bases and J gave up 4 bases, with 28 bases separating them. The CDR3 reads CATLTDNSRPPPYGYTF. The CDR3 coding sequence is TGTGCCACACTGACGGATAACTCACGCCCTCCCCCCTATGGCTACACCTTC.

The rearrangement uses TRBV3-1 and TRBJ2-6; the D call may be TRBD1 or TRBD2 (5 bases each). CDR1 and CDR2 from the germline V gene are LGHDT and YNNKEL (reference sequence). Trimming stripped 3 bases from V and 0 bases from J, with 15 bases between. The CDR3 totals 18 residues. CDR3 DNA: TGTGCCAGCAGCCACCTAGGGGACCCCAGCTCTGGGGCCAACGTCCTGACTTTC. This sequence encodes CASSHLGDPSSGANVLTF. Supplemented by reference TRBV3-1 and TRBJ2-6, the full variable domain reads DTAVSQTPKYLVTQMGNDKSIKCEQNLGHDTMYWYKQDSKKFLKIMFSYNNKELIINETVPNRFSPKSPDKAHLNLHINSLELGDSAVYFCASSHLGDPSSGANVLTFGAGSRLTVL.

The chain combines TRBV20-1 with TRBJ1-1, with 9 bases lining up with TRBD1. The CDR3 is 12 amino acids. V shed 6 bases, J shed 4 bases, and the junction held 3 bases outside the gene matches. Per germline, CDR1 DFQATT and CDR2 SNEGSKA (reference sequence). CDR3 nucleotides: TGCAGTGCCATGACAGGGGGCACTGAAGCTTTCTTT. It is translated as CSAMTGGTEAFF.

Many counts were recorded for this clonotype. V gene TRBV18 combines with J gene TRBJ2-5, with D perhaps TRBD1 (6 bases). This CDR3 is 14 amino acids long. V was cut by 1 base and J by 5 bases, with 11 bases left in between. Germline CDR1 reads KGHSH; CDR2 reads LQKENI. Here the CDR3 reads CASSPQQGKETQYF. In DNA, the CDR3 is TGTGCCAGCTCACCACAGCAGGGGAAGGAGACCCAGTACTTC.

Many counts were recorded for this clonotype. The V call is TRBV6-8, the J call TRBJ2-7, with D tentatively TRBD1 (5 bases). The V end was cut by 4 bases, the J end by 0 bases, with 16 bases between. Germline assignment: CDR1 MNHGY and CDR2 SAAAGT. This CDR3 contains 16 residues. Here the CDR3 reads CASSLENRGDSYEQYF. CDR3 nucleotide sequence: TGTGCCAGCAGTTTAGAGAATAGGGGTGACTCCTACGAGCAGTACTTC.

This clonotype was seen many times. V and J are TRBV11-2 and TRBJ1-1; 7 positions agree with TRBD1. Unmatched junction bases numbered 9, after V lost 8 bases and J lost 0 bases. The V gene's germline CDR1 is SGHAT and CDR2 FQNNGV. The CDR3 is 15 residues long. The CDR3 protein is CASGLTGHMNTEAFF. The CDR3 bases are TGTGCCAGCGGGTTGACAGGGCACATGAACACTGAAGCTTTCTTT.

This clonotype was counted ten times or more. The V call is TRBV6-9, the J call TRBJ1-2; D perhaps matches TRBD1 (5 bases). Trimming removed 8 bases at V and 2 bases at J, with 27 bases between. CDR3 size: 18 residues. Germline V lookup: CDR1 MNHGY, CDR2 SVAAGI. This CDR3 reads CASRAGGAPRHTNYGYTF. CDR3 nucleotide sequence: TGTGCCAGCCGTGCGGGCGGGGCCCCAAGACACACGAACTATGGCTACACCTTC.

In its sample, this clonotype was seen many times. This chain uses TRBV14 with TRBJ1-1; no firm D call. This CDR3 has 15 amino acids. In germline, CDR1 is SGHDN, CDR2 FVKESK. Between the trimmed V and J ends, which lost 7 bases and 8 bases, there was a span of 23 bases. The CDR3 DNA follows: TGTGCCAGCAAATCGGGCCATGGATTCACGATCGAAGCTTTCTTT. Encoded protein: CASKSGHGFTIEAFF. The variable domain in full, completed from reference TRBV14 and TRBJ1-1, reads EAGVTQFPSHSVIEKGQTVTLRCDPISGHDNLYWYRRVMGKEIKFLLHFVKESKQDESGMPNNRFLAERTGGTYSTLKVQPAELEDSGVYFCASKSGHGFTIEAFFGQGTRLTVV.

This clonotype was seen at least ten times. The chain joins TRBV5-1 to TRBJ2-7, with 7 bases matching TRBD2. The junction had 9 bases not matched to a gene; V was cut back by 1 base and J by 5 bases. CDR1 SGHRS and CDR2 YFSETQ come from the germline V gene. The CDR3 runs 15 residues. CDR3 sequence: CASSLIQREIDEQYF. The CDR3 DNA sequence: TGCGCCAGCAGCTTGATCCAGCGGGAAATCGACGAGCAGTACTTC.

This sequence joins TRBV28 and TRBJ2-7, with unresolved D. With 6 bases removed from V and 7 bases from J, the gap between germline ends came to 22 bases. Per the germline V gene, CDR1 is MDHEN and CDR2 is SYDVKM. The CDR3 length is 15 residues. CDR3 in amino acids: CASSPRWVLKIEQYF. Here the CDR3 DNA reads TGTGCCAGCAGCCCTCGTTGGGTACTCAAGATAGAGCAGTACTTC.

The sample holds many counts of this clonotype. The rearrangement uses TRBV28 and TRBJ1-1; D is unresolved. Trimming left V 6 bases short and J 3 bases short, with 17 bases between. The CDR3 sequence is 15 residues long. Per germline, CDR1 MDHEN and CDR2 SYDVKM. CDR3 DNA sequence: TGTGCCAGCAGCCGTTTATCCCACTTGGACACTGAAGCTTTCTTT. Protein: CASSRLSHLDTEAFF.

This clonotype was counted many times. CDR3 protein: CASSLFFPRRNYEQYF. The CDR3 DNA reads as TGCGCCAGCAGCTTGTTCTTTCCCCGAAGAAACTACGAGCAGTACTTC. The chain joins TRBV5-1 to TRBJ2-7; no reliable D call. The CDR3 totals 16 residues. Trimming pared 1 base from V and 3 bases from J, leaving 17 bases between. The germline CDR1 and CDR2 sequences are SGHRS and YFSETQ.